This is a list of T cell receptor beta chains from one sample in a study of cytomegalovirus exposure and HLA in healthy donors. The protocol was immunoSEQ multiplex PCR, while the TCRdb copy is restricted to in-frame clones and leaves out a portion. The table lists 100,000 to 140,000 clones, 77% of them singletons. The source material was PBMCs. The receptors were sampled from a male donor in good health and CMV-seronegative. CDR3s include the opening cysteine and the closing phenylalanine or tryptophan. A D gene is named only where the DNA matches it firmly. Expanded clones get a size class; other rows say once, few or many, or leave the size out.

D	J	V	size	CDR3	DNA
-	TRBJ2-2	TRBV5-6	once	CASSLRRLGNTGELFF	TGTGCCAGCAGCTTGAGGAGACTAGGTAACACCGGGGAGCTGTTTTTT
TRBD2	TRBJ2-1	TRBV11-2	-	CASSLALAASYNEQFF	TGTGCCAGCAGCTTGGCCCTAGCGGCCTCCTACAATGAGCAGTTCTTC
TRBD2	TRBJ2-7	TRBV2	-	CASRPGKTSGRGYEQYF	TGTGCCAGCAGACCCGGGAAGACTAGCGGGAGAGGGTACGAGCAGTACTTC
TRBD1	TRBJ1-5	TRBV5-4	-	CASGTGTGEDYSNQPQHF	TGTGCCAGCGGCACAGGGACAGGGGAAGATTATAGCAATCAGCCCCAGCATTTT
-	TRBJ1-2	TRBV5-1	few	CASSTDRLNYGYTF	TGCGCCAGCAGCACCGACAGACTGAACTATGGCTACACCTTC
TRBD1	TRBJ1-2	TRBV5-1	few	CASSFRQGSYGYTF	TGCGCCAGCAGCTTCAGACAGGGTTCGTATGGCTACACCTTC
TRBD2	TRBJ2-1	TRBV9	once	CASSVGSGSISNEQFF	TGTGCCAGCAGCGTGGGTAGCGGGAGTATCAGCAATGAGCAGTTCTTC
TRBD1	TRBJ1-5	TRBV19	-	CASSRQGANQPQHF	TGTGCCAGTAGCAGGCAGGGGGCCAATCAGCCCCAGCATTTT
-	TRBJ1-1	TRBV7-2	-	CASSLVSLGSTEAFF	TGTGCCAGCAGCTTAGTAAGTCTGGGCAGCACTGAAGCTTTCTTT
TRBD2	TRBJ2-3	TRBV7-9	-	CASSPWTSGRADTQYF	TGTGCCAGCAGCCCCTGGACTAGCGGGAGAGCGGATACGCAGTATTTT
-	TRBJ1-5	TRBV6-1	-	CASSDVAGNQPQHF	TGTGCCAGCAGTGATGTGGCAGGTAATCAGCCCCAGCATTTT
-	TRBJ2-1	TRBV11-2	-	CASSSREGPNEQFF	TGTGCCAGCAGCTCCAGGGAAGGCCCGAATGAGCAGTTCTTC
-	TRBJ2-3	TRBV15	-	CATSSGWGGGLSTQYF	TGTGCCACCAGCTCTGGCTGGGGAGGGGGTTTGAGTACGCAGTATTTT
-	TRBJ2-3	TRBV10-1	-	CASSDRREKGANTQYF	TGCGCCAGCAGTGATCGACGGGAGAAGGGGGCAAATACGCAGTATTTT
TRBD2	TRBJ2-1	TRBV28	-	CASSLGGGIYEQFF	TGTGCCAGCAGTTTGGGGGGAGGGATCTATGAGCAGTTCTTC
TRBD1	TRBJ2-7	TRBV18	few	CASSPIPRGNYEQYF	TGTGCCAGCTCACCTATCCCCAGGGGGAATTACGAGCAGTACTTC
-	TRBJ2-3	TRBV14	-	CASSPRSTADTQYF	TGTGCCAGCAGCCCCCGTTCCACGGCAGATACGCAGTATTTT
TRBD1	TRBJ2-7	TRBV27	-	CASSPRTGTSYEQYF	TGTGCCAGCAGTCCACGGACAGGGACGTCCTACGAGCAGTACTTC
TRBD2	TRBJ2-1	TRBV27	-	CASSSGTSGSRDEQFF	TGTGCCAGCAGTTCCGGGACTAGCGGGAGTCGAGATGAGCAGTTCTTC
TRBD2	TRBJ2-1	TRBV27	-	CASSLYAGGGHNEQFF	TGTGCCAGCAGTTTATACGCGGGAGGGGGGCACAATGAGCAGTTCTTC
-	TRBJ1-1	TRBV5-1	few	CASSLLGRQNTEAFF	TGCGCCAGCAGCTTATTGGGCAGGCAGAACACTGAAGCTTTCTTT
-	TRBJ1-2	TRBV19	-	CASSFDSYYGYTF	TGTGCCAGTAGTTTTGACAGTTACTATGGCTACACCTTC
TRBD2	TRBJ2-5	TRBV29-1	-	CSVESSGRAKETQYF	TGCAGCGTTGAATCAAGCGGGAGGGCCAAAGAGACCCAGTACTTC
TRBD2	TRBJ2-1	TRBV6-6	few	CASSSAYSGRYNEQFF	TGTGCCAGCAGCTCCGCCTACAGCGGGAGATACAATGAGCAGTTCTTC
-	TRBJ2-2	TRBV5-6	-	CASSWGRVRTGELFF	TGTGCCAGCAGCTGGGGCAGGGTCAGGACCGGGGAGCTGTTTTTT
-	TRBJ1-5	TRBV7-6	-	CASSLEPGDLTYSNQPQHF	TGTGCCAGCAGCTTAGAGCCCGGGGACTTAACCTATAGCAATCAGCCCCAGCATTTT
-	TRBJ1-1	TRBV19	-	CASSPGSGTRTTEAFF	TGTGCCAGTAGTCCCGGGTCCGGGACACGGACCACTGAAGCTTTCTTT
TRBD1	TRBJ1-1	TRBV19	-	CASSPRTGGNPEAFF	TGTGCCAGTAGTCCAAGGACAGGGGGCAACCCTGAAGCTTTCTTT
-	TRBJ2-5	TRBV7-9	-	CASPRGPQETQYF	TGTGCCAGCCCCAGGGGCCCCCAAGAGACCCAGTACTTC
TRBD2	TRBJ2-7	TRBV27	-	CASSSLAGGPPEQYF	TGTGCCAGCAGTTCACTAGCGGGAGGGCCCCCCGAGCAGTACTTC
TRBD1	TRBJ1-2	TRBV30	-	CAWSDGTGSSYTF	TGTGCCTGGAGCGACGGGACAGGGTCGAGCTACACCTTC
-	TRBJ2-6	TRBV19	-	CASSMSGSGANVLTF	TGTGCCAGTAGTATGTCAGGGTCTGGGGCCAACGTCCTGACTTTC
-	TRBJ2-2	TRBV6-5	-	CASRESSTGELFF	TGTGCCAGCAGAGAGAGTAGCACCGGGGAGCTGTTTTTT
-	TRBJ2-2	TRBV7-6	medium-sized	CASSSHRVSGELFF	TGTGCCAGCAGCTCCCATAGAGTGAGCGGGGAGCTGTTTTTT
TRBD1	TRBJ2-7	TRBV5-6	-	CASSRTGGQYEQYF	TGTGCCAGCAGTAGGACAGGGGGCCAGTACGAGCAGTACTTC
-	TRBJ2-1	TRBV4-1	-	CASSQGGSQANEQFF	TGCGCCAGCAGCCAAGGAGGGTCGCAGGCCAATGAGCAGTTCTTC
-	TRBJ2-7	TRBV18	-	CASSHSPGSVVEQYF	TGTGCCAGCTCACATTCTCCCGGGTCCGTTGTAGAGCAGTACTTC
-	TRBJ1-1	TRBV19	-	CASKSARPEAFF	TGTGCCAGTAAAAGCGCAAGGCCTGAAGCTTTCTTT
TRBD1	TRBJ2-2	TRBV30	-	CAWSRIQGFKNTGELFF	TGTGCCTGGAGCCGAATACAGGGGTTTAAGAACACCGGGGAGCTGTTTTTT
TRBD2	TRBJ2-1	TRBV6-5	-	CASSSSGRGLGEQFF	TGTGCCAGCAGCTCCAGCGGGAGGGGTTTAGGGGAGCAGTTCTTC
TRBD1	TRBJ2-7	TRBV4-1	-	CASSQTRQGVGLEQYF	TGCGCCAGCAGCCAAACGAGACAGGGAGTGGGCCTCGAGCAGTACTTC
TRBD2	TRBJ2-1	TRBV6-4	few	CASSPTSGFYNEQFF	TGTGCCAGCAGTCCGACTAGCGGGTTTTACAATGAGCAGTTCTTC
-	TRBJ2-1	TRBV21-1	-	CASSKSAGEYNEQFF	TGTGCCAGCAGCAAATCTGCGGGAGAATACAATGAGCAGTTCTTC
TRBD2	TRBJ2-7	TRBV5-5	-	CASSSREQSYEQYF	TGTGCCAGCAGCTCGCGGGAGCAGTCCTACGAGCAGTACTTC
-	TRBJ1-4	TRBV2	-	CASSEAGEKLFF	TGTGCCAGCAGTGAAGCGGGCGAAAAACTGTTTTTT
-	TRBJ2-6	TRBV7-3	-	CASSSPLGGRTSGANVLTF	TGTGCCAGCAGCTCCCCCTTGGGGGGGCGTACTAGTGGGGCCAACGTCCTGACTTTC
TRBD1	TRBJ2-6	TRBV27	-	CASSSPGQGGSGANVLTF	TGTGCCAGCAGTTCACCGGGACAGGGAGGGTCTGGGGCCAACGTCCTGACTTTC
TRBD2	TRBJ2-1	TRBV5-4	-	CASSKGTSGSSYNEQFF	TGTGCCAGCAGCAAGGGGACTAGCGGGAGCTCCTACAATGAGCAGTTCTTC
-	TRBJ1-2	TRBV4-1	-	CASSPRQVGVYGYTF	TGCGCCAGCAGCCCCCGACAGGTCGGTGTCTATGGCTACACCTTC
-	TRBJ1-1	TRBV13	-	CASSFSVNTEAFF	TGTGCCAGCAGCTTTAGTGTGAACACTGAAGCTTTCTTT
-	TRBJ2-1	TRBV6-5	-	CASTPGFNNEQFF	TGTGCCAGCACCCCAGGGTTCAACAATGAGCAGTTCTTC
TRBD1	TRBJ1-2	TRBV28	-	CASSSGQGDGYTF	TGTGCCAGCAGTTCGGGACAGGGTGACGGCTACACCTTC
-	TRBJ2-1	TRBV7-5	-	CVRSPFYNEQFF	TGTGTCAGAAGCCCGTTTTACAATGAGCAGTTCTTC
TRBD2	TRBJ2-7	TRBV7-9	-	CASSPKAGAEYEQYF	TGTGCCAGCAGCCCAAAAGCGGGAGCAGAATACGAGCAGTACTTC
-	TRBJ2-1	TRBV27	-	CASSFEPITYNEQFF	TGTGCCAGCAGTTTTGAACCTATTACCTACAATGAGCAGTTCTTC
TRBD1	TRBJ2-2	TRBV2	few	CASSLQGAEAGELFF	TGTGCCAGCAGTCTACAGGGGGCGGAAGCCGGGGAGCTGTTTTTT
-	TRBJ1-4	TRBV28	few	CASSEEKKLFF	TGTGCCAGCAGTGAGGAGAAAAAACTGTTTTTT